One and the same sample provided the 17 T cell receptor beta chains below, sequenced in a study of T cell responses to AZD1222 COVID-19 vaccine. Repertoires were generated with immunoSEQ multiplex PCR, while TCRdb's copy carries only in-frame clones and drops some. In the table there are 140,000 or so clones, around 89% of which are singletons. The sequences come from peripheral blood, collected on day 0 of AZD1222 vaccination. The receptors here all came from an adult in good health.

The chain uses TRBV2 and TRBJ2-6, with TRBD1 as a possible D gene (6 bases). Deletions cut 8 bases from V and 4 bases from J, with 18 bases between. The CDR3 spans 16 residues. Looked up from germline, CDR1 is SNHLY and CDR2 is FYNNEI. The CDR3 reads CASDRHSLKGANVLTF. The CDR3 nucleotides are TGTGCCAGCGACAGGCACAGCTTGAAAGGGGCCAACGTCCTGACTTTC.

This sequence joins TRBV5-6 and TRBJ1-2; D may be TRBD1 (5 bases). Germline V gene sequence: CDR1 SGHDT, CDR2 YYEEEE. V lost 0 bases and J 4 bases, leaving 10 bases between the germline ends. The CDR3 extends over 14 amino acids. The CDR3 bases are TGTGCCAGCAGCTTGGGACAGCAAAGCTATGGCTACACCTTC. This codes for CASSLGQQSYGYTF.

The V gene is TRBV7-9, the J gene TRBJ2-7; tentatively, D is TRBD1 or TRBD2 (6 bases each). The CDR3 spans 15 residues. The germline CDR1 and CDR2 sequences are SEHNR and FQNEAQ (reference sequence). Trimming shortened V by 4 bases and J by 0 bases, and 13 bases separated the two germline ends. The CDR3: CASSWEGGLSYEQYF. The CDR3, as DNA: TGTGCCAGCAGCTGGGAAGGGGGGCTCTCCTACGAGCAGTACTTC.

The rearrangement joins TRBV5-1 to TRBJ2-2; D is possibly TRBD1 or TRBD2 (5 bases each). CDR1 is SGHRS, CDR2 YFSETQ, per germline. The CDR3 covers 15 residues. Deletions cut 4 bases from V and 0 bases from J, with 10 bases between. CDR3 amino acids: CASSPGRPNTGELFF. For the CDR3, the DNA is TGCGCCAGCAGCCCGGGACGGCCGAACACCGGGGAGCTGTTTTTT.

This chain links TRBV29-1 with TRBJ1-2; D is undetermined. Looked up from germline, CDR1 is SQVTM and CDR2 is ANQGSEA. V was shortened by 3 bases and J by 1 base, with 12 bases between the two germline ends. The CDR3 is made up of 14 amino acids. CDR3 residues: CSVDVSSFNYGYTF. Here the CDR3 DNA reads TGCAGCGTTGATGTCTCCTCTTTTAACTATGGCTACACCTTC. The whole variable domain, remainder taken from reference TRBV29-1 and TRBJ1-2, is SAVISQKPSRDICQRGTSLTIQCQVDSQVTMMFWYRQQPGQSLTLIATANQGSEATYESGFVIDKFPISRPNLTFSTLTVSNMSPEDSSIYLCSVDVSSFNYGYTFGSGTRLTVV.

The chain joins TRBV9 to TRBJ2-1; the match to TRBD2 covers 10 bases. This CDR3 region has 15 residues. The germline V gene encodes CDR1 SGDLS and CDR2 YYNGEE. V shed 1 base and J 7 bases; nucleotides not matched to a gene: 5. The CDR3 spells CASSVSTSGDNEQFF. CDR3 bases: TGTGCCAGCAGCGTAAGTACTAGCGGGGATAATGAGCAGTTCTTC. The whole variable domain, remainder taken from reference TRBV9 and TRBJ2-1, is DSGVTQTPKHLITATGQRVTLRCSPRSGDLSVYWYQQSLDQGLQFLIQYYNGEERAKGNILERFSAQQFPDLHSELNLSSLELGDSALYFCASSVSTSGDNEQFFGPGTRLTVL.

This CDR3 reads CASIPGAGYEQYF. The DNA of the CDR3 is TGTGCCAGCATACCAGGGGCGGGATACGAGCAGTACTTC. The chain carries TRBV6-6 and TRBJ2-7; D assignment may be TRBD1 or TRBD2 (6 bases each). V lost 7 bases to trimming and J lost 4 bases, with 14 bases between them. The CDR3 has 13 amino acids. The germline gives CDR1 MNHNY, CDR2 SVGAGI (reference sequence).

V and J are TRBV6-5 and TRBJ1-6; possible D gene TRBD1, 5 bases. The CDR3 loop spans 16 amino acids. Germline values: CDR1 MNHEY, CDR2 SVGAGI. The V end lost 0 bases, the J end lost 7 bases, and 13 bases lay between the germline ends. In DNA form, the CDR3 reads TGTGCCAGCAGTTACTCGAACCAGGGACCGAATTCACCCCTCCACTTT. Its protein is CASSYSNQGPNSPLHF.

This clone was recorded only once. J is TRBJ2-7 and V is TRBV30, with no clear D. Trimming removed 2 bases at V and 5 bases at J, with 10 bases between. Per the germline V gene, CDR1 is GTSNPN and CDR2 is SVGIG (reference sequence). This CDR3 is built from 12 residues. CDR3: CAWSPVLDEQYF. The CDR3 nucleotides read TGTGCCTGGAGTCCCGTTTTGGACGAGCAGTACTTC.

This chain links TRBV3-1 (or the pseudogene TRBV3-2) with TRBJ2-5; 8 positions agree with TRBD1. Germline CDR1 is LGHDT and CDR2 is YNNKEL (reference sequence). V dropped 6 bases and J dropped 5; count of bases not matched to a gene: 8. The CDR3 is 14 residues long. The CDR3 nucleotides are TGTGCCAGCAGAGAGACAGGGGTTATCGAGACCCAGTACTTC. Translation gives CASRETGVIETQYF.

This chain connects TRBV30 to TRBJ2-2; TRBD1 matches at 7 bases. Germline trimming cut 3 bases from V and 6 bases from J; bases unmatched to any gene: 4. The CDR3 sequence is 13 residues long. Per the germline V gene, CDR1 is GTSNPN and CDR2 is SVGIG (reference sequence). The CDR3, as DNA: TGTGCCTGGAGCGGACAGGTATCCGGGGAGCTGTTTTTT. Protein product: CAWSGQVSGELFF.

The chain carries TRBV30 and TRBJ1-4; D not resolved. V was shortened by 0 bases and J by 11 bases, with 16 bases between the two germline ends. Germline V CDR1 and CDR2: GTSNPN, SVGIG (reference sequence). The CDR3 length is 14 residues. This CDR3 reads CAWSVPVVSAKLFF. Written as DNA, the CDR3 is TGTGCCTGGAGTGTACCGGTCGTCTCGGCCAAACTGTTTTTT.

This chain joins TRBV11-2 and TRBJ2-1; 16 bases agree with TRBD2. This CDR3 is 16 amino acids long. The V gene's germline CDR1 is SGHAT and CDR2 FQNNGV. The V gene end was trimmed by 5 bases and the J gene end by 9 bases; junction bases not matched to a gene: 7. This CDR3 reads CASSLGLAGGFFEQFF. The CDR3, as DNA: TGTGCCAGCAGCCTGGGACTAGCGGGAGGGTTTTTTGAGCAGTTCTTC. The entire variable domain, with the rest obtained from reference TRBV11-2 and TRBJ2-1, is as follows: EAGVAQSPRYKIIEKRQSVAFWCNPISGHATLYWYQQILGQGPKLLIQFQNNGVVDDSQLPKDRFSAERLKGVDSTLKIQPAKLEDSAVYLCASSLGLAGGFFEQFFGPGTRLTVL.

The chain carries TRBV13 and TRBJ1-5; 8 bases are shared with TRBD1. V gave up 5 bases and J gave up 9 bases; unmatched junction bases: 3. The germline CDR1 and CDR2 sequences are PRHDT and FYEKMQ (reference sequence). This CDR3 has 12 amino acids. CDR3 amino acids: CASSLGTGPQHF. Written as DNA, the CDR3 is TGTGCCAGCAGCCTGGGGACAGGGCCCCAGCATTTT.

CDR3 nucleotides: TGTGCCAGCAGTGACCCCACCAAGACTGGGGCCAACGTCCTGACTTTC. It encodes CASSDPTKTGANVLTF. This chain joins TRBV6-1 and TRBJ2-6; unclear D gene. Germline V gene lookup returns CDR1 MNHNS and CDR2 SASEGT. V lost 3 bases to trimming and J lost 2 bases, with 11 bases between them. The CDR3 has 16 residues.

The rearrangement uses TRBV7-3 and TRBJ2-7; D is perhaps TRBD2 (6 bases). Germline loops: CDR1 SGHTA, CDR2 FQGTGA. The CDR3 sequence is 14 residues long. Trimming took 2 bases from V and 2 from J, leaving 10 bases between them. CDR3 bases: TGTGCCAGCAGCTTATCGGCGGGACCCTACGAGCAGTACTTC. It yields the protein CASSLSAGPYEQYF.

The chain joins TRBV5-6 to TRBJ2-2; 13 bases are shared with TRBD2. The CDR3 has 16 amino acids. Germline assignment: CDR1 SGHDT and CDR2 YYEEEE. Trimming removed 1 base from V and 6 bases from J; junction bases left unmatched: 3. CDR3 in DNA: TGTGCCAGCAGCTTGAGGACTAGCGGGAGAGCCGGGGAGCTGTTTTTT. Translated: CASSLRTSGRAGELFF.